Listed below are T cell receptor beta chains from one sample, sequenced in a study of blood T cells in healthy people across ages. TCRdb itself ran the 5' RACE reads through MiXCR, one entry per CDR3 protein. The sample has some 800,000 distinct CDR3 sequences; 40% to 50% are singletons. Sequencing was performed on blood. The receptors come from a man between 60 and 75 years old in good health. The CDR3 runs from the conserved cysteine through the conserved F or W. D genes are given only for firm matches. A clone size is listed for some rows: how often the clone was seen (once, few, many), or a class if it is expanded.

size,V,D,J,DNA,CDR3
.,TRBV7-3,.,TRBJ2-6,TGTGCCAGCAGCTTAATAGCATCTGGGGCCAACGTCCTGACTTTC,CASSLIASGANVLTF
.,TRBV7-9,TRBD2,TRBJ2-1,TGTGCCAGCAGCTTAGGTACGACTAGCGGCTACAATGAGCAGTTCTTC,CASSLGTTSGYNEQFF
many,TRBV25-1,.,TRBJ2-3,TGTGCCAGCAGAGACTCCTATACGCAGTATTTT,CASRDSYTQYF
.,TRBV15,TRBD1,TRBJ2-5,TGTGCCACCAGCAGAGGGGACAGGGGATTCGGGTCCCAGTACTTC,CATSRGDRGFGSQYF
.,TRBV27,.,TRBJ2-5,TGTGCCAGCGGGGGCGCATCCTACAAGCAGTACTTC,CASGGASYKQYF
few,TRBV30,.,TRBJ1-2,TGTGCCTGGAATTGGGAGGGATCTGGCTACACCTTC,CAWNWEGSGYTF
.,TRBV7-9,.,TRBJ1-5,TGTGCCAGCAGCTTATACCCTCAGCCCCAGCATTTT,CASSLYPQPQHF
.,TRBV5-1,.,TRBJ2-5,TGCGCCAGCAGCTTGACAGCCGGGCGTCGAGAGACCCAGTACTTC,CASSLTAGRRETQYF
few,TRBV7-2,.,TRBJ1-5,TGTGCCAGCAGCCCCATCCCAGGTGGGTTTAGTCAGCCCCAGCATTTT,CASSPIPGGFSQPQHF
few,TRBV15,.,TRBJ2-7,TGTGCCACCAGCTCCTTGGGAGGCTACGAGCAGTACTTC,CATSSLGGYEQYF
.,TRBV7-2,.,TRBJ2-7,TGTGCCAGCAGCTTAGCCGTGGACGAGCAGTACTTC,CASSLAVDEQYF
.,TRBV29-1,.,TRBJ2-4,TGCAGCGTTGGCTCGTCGGGGATGGACATTCAGTACTTC,CSVGSSGMDIQYF
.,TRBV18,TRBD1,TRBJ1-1,TGTGCCAGCTCACCCTCGACAGGGGATCTCAACACTGAAGCTTTCTTT,CASSPSTGDLNTEAFF
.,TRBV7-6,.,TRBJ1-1,TGTGCCAGCAGCTTAAAGTCAGGGCGATTAGGAACTGAAGCTTTCTTT,CASSLKSGRLGTEAFF
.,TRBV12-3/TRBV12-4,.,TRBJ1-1,TGTGCCAGCAGTTTCTGGCAGGGGAAAGGCAACACTGAAGCTTTCTTT,CASSFWQGKGNTEAFF
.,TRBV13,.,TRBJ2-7,TGTGCCAGCAGCTTACAGAACAAGGTTTCCTACGAGCAGTACTTC,CASSLQNKVSYEQYF
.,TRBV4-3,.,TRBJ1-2,TGCGCCAGCAGCCAAGAAACGGGTTACGGCTACACCTTC,CASSQETGYGYTF
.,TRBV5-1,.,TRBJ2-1,TGCGCCAGCAGCTTGGAAGGGACCCTCCGCGCCTCCTACAATGAGCAGTTCTTC,CASSLEGTLRASYNEQFF
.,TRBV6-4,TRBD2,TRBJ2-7,TGTGCCAGCACCAGGAGGCCAGCGGGGTTCTCCTACGAGCAGTACTTC,CASTRRPAGFSYEQYF
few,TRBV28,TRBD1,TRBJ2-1,TGTGCCAGCAGTGACAGGGGGCCCGGTGAGCAGTTCTTC,CASSDRGPGEQFF
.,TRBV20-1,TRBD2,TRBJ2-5,TGCAGTGCTAGACGCCGCAGGACTAGCGGGGAGACCCAGTACTTC,CSARRRRTSGETQYF
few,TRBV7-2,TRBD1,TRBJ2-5,TGTGCCAGCAGCCCTCAAGGGCAGACGTCAGGGGGGACCCAGTACTTC,CASSPQGQTSGGTQYF
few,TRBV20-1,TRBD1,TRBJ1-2,TGCAGTGCTAAGTCCCGGGACAGGGGGCAAGGCTATGGCTACACCTTC,CSAKSRDRGQGYGYTF
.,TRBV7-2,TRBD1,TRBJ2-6,TGTGCCAGCAGCCAACAGGGGTTTGTTAATGGGGCCAACGTCCTGACTTTC,CASSQQGFVNGANVLTF